This TCR beta chain came from a study of beta chain features in type 1 diabetes. Points from the study as a whole: There were fewer insertions and more deletions at the VDJ junctions of type 1 diabetes patients. Shortening of TCRB CDR3s, moderate but significant, appeared in all four CD4+ subsets of Type 1 diabetes patients.

Concerning this clone: The antigen remains unidentified.

Expressed TCRB transcripts were sequenced because the isolated RNA had all been reverse transcribed beforehand. This table comes from immunoSEQ multiplex PCR, and its TCRdb copy is limited to in-frame clones, with some not included. The sample has nearly 700,000 clones; around an eighth are singletons. Sample: naive CD4+ T cells from blood. This receptor was taken from a young man with type 1 diabetes.

The CDR3 DNA is TGTGCTAGTGGCTCAGGGAGGACCTACAATGAGCAGTTCTTC. As protein: CASGSGRTYNEQFF. The rearrangement links TRBV12-5 to TRBJ2-1; D possibly corresponds to TRBD2 (6 bases). There are 14 residues in the CDR3. The germline CDR1 and CDR2 sequences are LGHNT and FRNRAP. Trimming cost V 6 bases and J 2 bases, with 11 bases left between them.